This record covers a single T cell receptor beta chain. Its antigen is unknown. The record originates from a study of T cell responses to AZD1222 COVID-19 vaccine. Study conclusions and caveats: Clonal diversity may have been underestimated in mostly white British donors. After two AZD1222 doses, spike-specific TCR breadth and depth rose versus day 0. Researchers took repertoire samples only after the peak T cell response had come.

The germline V and J ends were trimmed by 1 base and 5 bases, with 11 bases remaining between them. CDR1 and CDR2 from the germline V gene are KGHSH and LQKENI. This CDR3 comprises 15 residues. Whether given at about 4 or about 12 weeks, second doses were pooled. Here immunoSEQ multiplex PCR was the method, and the copy in TCRdb shows in-frame clones only, minus some. Of about 130,000 clones listed, 88% are singletons. The TCR originated in an adult who received the AZD1222 COVID-19 vaccine. This chain connects TRBV18 to TRBJ1-4; maybe TRBD1 (5 bases). The source material was peripheral blood, sampled 28 days after the second AZD1222 dose. CDR3 nucleotides: TGTGCCAGCTCACCACGGGGCAGCATCAATGAAAAACTGTTTTTT. Its protein product is CASSPRGSINEKLFF.